Listed here are 18 T cell receptor beta chains from one sample, sequenced in a study of PD-1 blockade in classical Hodgkin lymphoma. The table came from immunoSEQ multiplex PCR; TCRdb's copy has only in-frame clones and leaves some out. The sample records about 13,000 clones, 80% to 95% being singletons. No patient escaped relapse after autologous stem cell transplantation, and brentuximab vedotin exposure varied. Sequencing used peripheral blood mononuclear cells (PBMCs), obtained at baseline. The receptors shown here come from a human donor with classical Hodgkin lymphoma.

The rearrangement joins TRBV2 to TRBJ2-2; D might be TRBD2 (5 bases). Germline CDR1 and CDR2: SNHLY and FYNNEI. The CDR3 is 14 amino acids. The V end lost 4 bases, the J end lost 6 bases, and 12 bases lay between the germline ends. CDR3 residues: CASSGGYGAGELFF. The CDR3, as DNA: TGTGCCAGCAGTGGAGGGTACGGCGCCGGGGAGCTGTTTTTT.

The CDR3, as DNA: TGTGCCAGCAGCCAAAGACGGCGGGAGGGCGGGCAGTTCTTC. Translating gives CASSQRRREGGQFF. The chain uses TRBV7-9 and TRBJ2-1; 9 bases map to TRBD2. This CDR3 contains 14 residues. The germline V gene has CDR1 SEHNR and CDR2 FQNEAQ (reference sequence). Trimming took 5 bases from V and 12 from J; bases not matched to a gene: 11. The whole variable domain, remainder taken from reference TRBV7-9 and TRBJ2-1, is DTGVSQNPRHKITKRGQNVTFRCDPISEHNRLYWYRQTLGQGPEFLTYFQNEAQLEKSRLLSDRFSAERPKGSFSTLEIQRTEQGDSAMYLCASSQRRREGGQFFGPGTRLTVL.

V usage is TRBV4-1 and J usage is TRBJ1-2; no firm D call. The CDR3 has 14 amino acids. Germline V gene data show CDR1 as MGHRA and CDR2 as YSYEKL. Trimming stripped 0 bases from V and 5 bases from J, with 10 bases between. CDR3 loop: CASSQDRTLYGYTF. CDR3 nucleotides: TGCGCCAGCAGCCAAGACCGGACGCTATATGGCTACACCTTC.

In nucleotides, the CDR3 is TGTGCCAGCAGTGAATTGGGGGGTTGGGAAAAACTGTTTTTT. The encoded protein is CASSELGGWEKLFF. The chain has TRBV25-1 and TRBJ1-4; D is perhaps TRBD1 (5 bases). This CDR3 is built from 14 residues. The germline gives CDR1 MGHDK, CDR2 SYGVNS. The V and J ends lost 1 base and 8 bases respectively, with 11 bases between them.

This rearrangement joins TRBV11-2 to TRBJ2-4, with D possibly TRBD2 on 5 matching bases. The V and J ends lost 5 bases and 0 bases respectively, with 14 bases between them. The CDR3 spans 16 residues. Germline V CDR1 and CDR2: SGHAT, FQNNGV. The CDR3 region is CASSPRLFEAKNIQYF. As DNA, the CDR3 is TGTGCCAGCAGCCCCCGACTATTCGAAGCCAAAAACATTCAGTACTTC.

The chain uses TRBV19 and TRBJ2-3; D possibly corresponds to TRBD2 (6 bases). V lost 5 bases to trimming and J lost 0 bases, with 18 bases between them. Germline assignment: CDR1 LNHDA and CDR2 SQIVND (reference sequence). CDR3 length equals 17 residues. The CDR3 reads CASSRLKRATSTDTQYF. As DNA, the CDR3 is TGTGCCAGTAGTCGCCTGAAGCGGGCCACTAGCACAGATACGCAGTATTTT.

The chain links TRBV11-2 to TRBJ1-2; D ambiguous. Trimming shortened V by 2 bases and J by 1 base, and 8 bases separated the two germline ends. The CDR3 contains 14 residues. Germline V gene data show CDR1 as SGHAT and CDR2 as FQNNGV. CDR3 region: CASSLSYFNYGYTF. The DNA for the CDR3 is TGTGCCAGCAGCTTATCATACTTTAACTATGGCTACACCTTC.

The chain joins TRBV7-6 to TRBJ2-3; D gene unclear. The CDR3 is made up of 13 amino acids. Per the germline V gene, CDR1 is SGHVS and CDR2 is FNYEAQ. V lost 2 bases and J lost 5, with 8 bases in between. DNA of the CDR3: TGTGCCAGCAGCTTATCTCTTCTAGATACGCAGTATTTT. It yields the protein CASSLSLLDTQYF. Variable domain in full (rest from reference TRBV7-6 and TRBJ2-3): GAGVSQSPRYKVTKRGQDVALRCDPISGHVSLYWYRQALGQGPEFLTYFNYEAQQDKSGLPNDRFSAERPEGSISTLTIQRTEQRDSAMYRCASSLSLLDTQYFGPGTRLTVL.

The V and J genes are TRBV28 and TRBJ2-3; TRBD1 is a possible D gene (6 bases). The CDR3 is 16 residues long. V was clipped by 2 bases and J by 1 base, with 13 bases between them. In germline, CDR1 is MDHEN, CDR2 SYDVKM. The CDR3 DNA is TGTGCCAGCAGTTTAATTGGGGGCGCGGGCACAGATACGCAGTATTTT. Amino acid sequence: CASSLIGGAGTDTQYF.

The gene calls are TRBV7-9 and TRBJ2-1; 12 bases line up with TRBD2. Germline trimming cut 6 bases from V and 4 bases from J; bases unmatched to any gene: 4. Germline assignment: CDR1 SEHNR and CDR2 FQNEAQ (reference sequence). The CDR3 loop spans 15 amino acids. CDR3 bases: TGTGCCAGCAGTCTAGCGGGAGGGCGGTACAATGAGCAGTTCTTC. Protein product: CASSLAGGRYNEQFF.

This chain connects TRBV6-1 to TRBJ1-1; TRBD1 might be the D (5 bases). Germline loops: CDR1 MNHNS, CDR2 SASEGT. V lost 3 bases, J lost 4 bases, and 9 bases lay in between. This CDR3 region has 13 residues. Here the CDR3 DNA reads TGTGCCAGCAGTGATGAGGGGCCCACTGAAGCTTTCTTT. This encodes CASSDEGPTEAFF.

The rearrangement uses TRBV7-6 and TRBJ2-7, with D uncertain. V lost 5 bases, J lost 0 bases, and 5 bases lay in between. Germline values: CDR1 SGHVS, CDR2 FNYEAQ. This CDR3 has 12 residues. Written as DNA, the CDR3 is TGTGCCAGCAGCCCACTCTCCTACGAGCAGTACTTC. It encodes CASSPLSYEQYF.

J is TRBJ1-5 and V is TRBV5-1; 8 nucleotides agree with TRBD1. V was pared by 3 bases and J by 3 bases, with 5 bases of the junction left unmatched. CDR3 length equals 15 residues. Germline lookup yields CDR1 SGHRS and CDR2 YFSETQ. Here the CDR3 DNA reads TGCGCCAGCAGCTGGGGGACAGGACTCAATCAGCCCCAGCATTTT. Amino acids: CASSWGTGLNQPQHF.

V and J are TRBV23-1 and TRBJ2-7; 9 bases map to TRBD1. TRBV23-1 is given ORF status, its function remaining uncertain. The CDR3 consists of 18 residues. With 2 bases clipped from V and 6 bases from J, the junction kept 17 bases outside the gene matches. The CDR3 nucleotides are TGCGCCAGCAGTCAAAACCAAAAACCCCTGGACAGGGGAGGCGAGCAGTACTTC. As protein: CASSQNQKPLDRGGEQYF.

The CDR3 is CASSWHDRGQSGELFF. CDR3 nucleotides: TGCGCCAGCAGCTGGCACGACAGGGGGCAGTCAGGGGAGCTGTTTTTT. The chain carries TRBV5-1 and TRBJ2-2; 10 nucleotides match TRBD1. Trimming took 3 bases from V and 8 from J; bases not matched to a gene: 10. This CDR3 has 16 residues. Germline loops: CDR1 SGHRS, CDR2 YFSETQ. Looking up the rest from reference TRBV5-1 and TRBJ2-2 gives the full variable domain: KAGVTQTPRYLIKTRGQQVTLSCSPISGHRSVSWYQQTPGQGLQFLFEYFSETQRNKGNFPGRFSGRQFSNSRSEMNVSTLELGDSALYLCASSWHDRGQSGELFFGEGSRLTVL.

This chain uses TRBV2 with TRBJ2-3; the D is unclear. The germline V and J ends were trimmed by 7 bases and 2 bases, with 10 bases remaining between them. Germline CDR1 is SNHLY and CDR2 is FYNNEI. The CDR3 totals 13 residues. CDR3 nucleotide sequence: TGTGCCAGCAACGGTCTGTACACAGATACGCAGTATTTT. Translated: CASNGLYTDTQYF.

In its sample, this clone was seen a few times. The rearrangement uses TRBV6-4 and TRBJ2-6, with TRBD1 matching 12 bases. Germline V gives CDR1 MRHNA, CDR2 SNTAGT. The CDR3 has 18 residues. With 0 bases clipped from V and 0 bases from J, the junction kept 0 bases outside the gene matches. CDR3 in DNA: TGTGCCAGCAGTGACTCGGGACAGGGGGCCTCTGGGGCCAACGTCCTGACTTTC. This encodes CASSDSGQGASGANVLTF.

The J gene is TRBJ1-2, the V gene TRBV7-9; D is undetermined. The V gene's germline CDR1 is SEHNR and CDR2 FQNEAQ (reference sequence). V gave up 6 bases and J gave up 7 bases, with 9 bases separating them. This CDR3 has 11 residues. CDR3 bases: TGTGCCAGCAGAAAAGCTGGTGGCTACACCTTC. It specifies CASRKAGGYTF.